Presented here are 17 T cell receptor beta chains from one specimen sequenced in a study of technical replicates of blood from a few donors. TCRdb keeps only in-frame clones here, not all; method: immunoSEQ multiplex PCR. The repertoire consists of about 95,000 clones, with approximately 96% occurring once and the leading ten covering around 0.3%. The sample was T cells isolated from PBMCs. These receptor sequences come from a human donor in good health.

Concerning this clone itself: The junction departs from the called germline gene at one end, perhaps through a read error. V usage is TRBV7-7 and J usage is TRBJ2-3, with 8 bases that match TRBD1. There are 13 residues in the CDR3. The V gene's germline CDR1 is SSHAT and CDR2 FNYEAQ (reference sequence). For the CDR3, the DNA is TGTGCTAGCAGCCTGGACAGGGAGGATACGCAGTATTTT. It specifies CASSLDREDTQYF.

The chain couples TRBV6-5 to TRBJ2-1; tentatively, D is TRBD2 (6 bases). The CDR3 is 15 residues long. The germline gives CDR1 MNHEY, CDR2 SVGAGI. With 2 bases removed from V and 3 bases from J, the gap between germline ends came to 11 bases. The CDR3 spells CASSYVRGGYNEQFF. The CDR3, as DNA: TGTGCCAGCAGTTACGTGCGGGGTGGCTACAATGAGCAGTTCTTC.

This sequence joins TRBV6-5 and TRBJ2-5; 7 nucleotides align to TRBD1. This CDR3 has 13 residues. V shed 8 bases and J 5 bases; nucleotides not matched to a gene: 8. Looked up from germline, CDR1 is MNHEY and CDR2 is SVGAGI. The DNA for the CDR3 is TGTGCCAGCGAGGGGGCAATGACCGAGACCCAGTACTTC. Its translation: CASEGAMTETQYF.

This chain links TRBV28 with TRBJ1-1, with 7 bases identical to TRBD1. This CDR3 region has 15 residues. V was pared by 2 bases and J by 3 bases, with 6 bases of the junction left unmatched. Germline assignment: CDR1 MDHEN and CDR2 SYDVKM. CDR3: CASSLLLGGDTEAFF. The CDR3 nucleotides are TGTGCCAGCAGTTTACTGTTAGGGGGCGACACTGAAGCTTTCTTT.

The V and J genes are TRBV6-5 and TRBJ1-5; a possible D gene is TRBD1 (5 bases). Germline CDR1 is MNHEY and CDR2 is SVGAGI. V gave up 0 bases and J gave up 3 bases, with 9 bases separating them. This CDR3 has 15 amino acids. This CDR3 is CASSYSGAVNQPQHF. In DNA, the CDR3 is TGTGCCAGCAGTTACTCTGGGGCGGTCAATCAGCCCCAGCATTTT.

The V gene is TRBV9, the J gene TRBJ1-2; the match to TRBD1 covers 10 bases. Looked up from germline, CDR1 is SGDLS and CDR2 is YYNGEE. V gave up 0 bases and J gave up 7 bases; unmatched junction bases: 6. This CDR3 has 15 residues. The CDR3 DNA follows: TGTGCCAGCAGCGTAGAGGGACAGGGGCATCGTGGCTACACCTTC. It is translated as CASSVEGQGHRGYTF.

The V and J genes are TRBV6-5 and TRBJ2-7, with 10 nucleotides matching TRBD2. CDR3 size: 16 residues. J was trimmed by 3 bases and V by 1 base; bases with no gene match: 6. Per the germline V gene, CDR1 is MNHEY and CDR2 is SVGAGI. The CDR3 is CASSYLPGLASYEQYF. The CDR3 DNA reads as TGTGCCAGCAGTTACTTACCGGGACTAGCGAGCTACGAGCAGTACTTC.

V and J are TRBV5-1 and TRBJ2-7, with TRBD2 as a possible D gene (6 bases). The germline CDR1 and CDR2 sequences are SGHRS and YFSETQ. The CDR3 consists of 14 residues. The ends were cut back, 2 bases at V and 4 bases at J, with 13 bases in the middle. CDR3: CASSLGGTGYEQYF. As DNA, the CDR3 is TGCGCCAGCAGCTTAGGTGGGACTGGATACGAGCAGTACTTC.

This chain links TRBV4-1 with TRBJ2-2, with 8 bases that match TRBD1. Germline trimming cut 1 base from V and 6 bases from J; bases unmatched to any gene: 1. This CDR3 comprises 14 residues. Looked up from germline, CDR1 is MGHRA and CDR2 is YSYEKL. The CDR3 spells CASSQATGAGELFF. The CDR3 coding sequence is TGCGCCAGCAGCCAAGCGACAGGGGCCGGGGAGCTGTTTTTT.

This chain joins TRBV19 and TRBJ2-3, with TRBD2 matching 14 bases. V trimming: 4 bases; J trimming: 4 bases; junction bases outside the gene matches: 1. CDR3 size: 15 residues. CDR1 is LNHDA and CDR2 is SQIVND in the germline V gene (reference sequence). Written as DNA, the CDR3 is TGTGCCAGTAGTACGGGACTAGCGGGAGCAGATACGCAGTATTTT. Residues: CASSTGLAGADTQYF.

The CDR3 here is CASSIREEAGGLQTTQYF. DNA of the CDR3: TGTGCCAGCAGCATCCGGGAGGAGGCGGGAGGGCTCCAGACTACGCAGTATTTT. This chain links TRBV9 with TRBJ2-3; 9 bases match TRBD2. Trimming at V came to 4 bases and at J to 8 bases, leaving 20 bases not matched to a gene. Germline CDR1 is SGDLS and CDR2 is YYNGEE. The CDR3 has 18 residues.

This sequence joins TRBV4-1 and TRBJ2-7; TRBD1 agrees at 7 bases. The CDR3 is made up of 14 amino acids. V was clipped by 1 base and J by 2 bases; unmatched bases: 2. CDR1 is MGHRA and CDR2 is YSYEKL in the germline V gene. The chain's CDR3 is CASSQGQGAYEQYF. The CDR3 DNA sequence: TGCGCCAGCAGCCAAGGGCAGGGGGCCTACGAGCAGTACTTC.

The chain links TRBV18 to TRBJ2-1; 7 bases agree with TRBD1. The CDR3 consists of 15 residues. Germline trimming cut 5 bases from V and 6 bases from J; bases unmatched to any gene: 10. Germline-derived CDR1 and CDR2 are KGHSH and LQKENI. The CDR3 here is CASSFGTAPFNEQFF. CDR3 nucleotide sequence: TGTGCCAGCTCATTCGGGACAGCGCCTTTCAATGAGCAGTTCTTC. Full variable domain (rest looked up from reference TRBV18 and TRBJ2-1): NAGVMQNPRHLVRRRGQEARLRCSPMKGHSHVYWYRQLPEEGLKFMVYLQKENIIDESGMPKERFSAEFPKEGPSILRIQQVVRGDSAAYFCASSFGTAPFNEQFFGPGTRLTVL.

A note on this clone: Other DNA sequences of this sample code for an identical CDR3. This chain uses TRBV6-5 with TRBJ1-1; possible D gene TRBD1, 5 bases. The length of the CDR3 is 12 residues. Per germline, CDR1 MNHEY and CDR2 SVGAGI. V was trimmed by 11 bases and J by 0 bases, leaving 10 bases between them. Written as DNA, the CDR3 is TGTGCCTCCCGGGGGGTGAACACTGAAGCTTTCTTT. It is translated as CASRGVNTEAFF.

This clone came up once. The J gene is TRBJ2-7, the V gene TRBV7-2; perhaps TRBD2 as D (5 bases). CDR1 is SGHTA and CDR2 is FQGNSA in the germline V gene. Between the trimmed V and J ends, which lost 1 base and 0 bases, there was a span of 10 bases. This CDR3 is 15 amino acids long. The CDR3 sequence is CASSLESGTSYEQYF. CDR3 in DNA: TGTGCCAGCAGCTTAGAGAGCGGTACCTCCTACGAGCAGTACTTC. Together with reference TRBV7-2 and TRBJ2-7, the CDR3 gives the full variable domain: GAGVSQSPSNKVTEKGKDVELRCDPISGHTALYWYRQSLGQGLEFLIYFQGNSAPDKSGLPSDRFSAERTGGSVSTLTIQRTQQEDSAVYLCASSLESGTSYEQYFGPGTRLTVT.

The chain uses TRBV15 and TRBJ2-1, with D unresolved. The CDR3 runs 11 residues. In germline, CDR1 is LNHNV, CDR2 YYDKDF (reference sequence). Trimming cost V 6 bases and J 6 bases, with 6 bases left between them. This chain's CDR3 is CATSSLNEQFF. The CDR3 region has the DNA TGTGCCACCAGTAGCCTCAATGAGCAGTTCTTC. Together with reference TRBV15 and TRBJ2-1, the CDR3 gives the full variable domain: DAMVIQNPRYQVTQFGKPVTLSCSQTLNHNVMYWYQQKSSQAPKLLFHYYDKDFNNEADTPDNFQSRRPNTSFCFLDIRSPGLGDTAMYLCATSSLNEQFFGPGTRLTVL.

In this sample, this clone turned up a few times. The chain links TRBV9 to TRBJ1-1; D possibly corresponds to TRBD1 (6 bases). In germline, CDR1 is SGDLS, CDR2 YYNGEE. The CDR3 sequence is 13 residues long. V was clipped by 3 bases and J by 1 base, with 7 bases between them. The CDR3 DNA reads TGTGCCAGCAGCGCGGACAGGAACACTGAAGCTTTCTTT. It encodes CASSADRNTEAFF.